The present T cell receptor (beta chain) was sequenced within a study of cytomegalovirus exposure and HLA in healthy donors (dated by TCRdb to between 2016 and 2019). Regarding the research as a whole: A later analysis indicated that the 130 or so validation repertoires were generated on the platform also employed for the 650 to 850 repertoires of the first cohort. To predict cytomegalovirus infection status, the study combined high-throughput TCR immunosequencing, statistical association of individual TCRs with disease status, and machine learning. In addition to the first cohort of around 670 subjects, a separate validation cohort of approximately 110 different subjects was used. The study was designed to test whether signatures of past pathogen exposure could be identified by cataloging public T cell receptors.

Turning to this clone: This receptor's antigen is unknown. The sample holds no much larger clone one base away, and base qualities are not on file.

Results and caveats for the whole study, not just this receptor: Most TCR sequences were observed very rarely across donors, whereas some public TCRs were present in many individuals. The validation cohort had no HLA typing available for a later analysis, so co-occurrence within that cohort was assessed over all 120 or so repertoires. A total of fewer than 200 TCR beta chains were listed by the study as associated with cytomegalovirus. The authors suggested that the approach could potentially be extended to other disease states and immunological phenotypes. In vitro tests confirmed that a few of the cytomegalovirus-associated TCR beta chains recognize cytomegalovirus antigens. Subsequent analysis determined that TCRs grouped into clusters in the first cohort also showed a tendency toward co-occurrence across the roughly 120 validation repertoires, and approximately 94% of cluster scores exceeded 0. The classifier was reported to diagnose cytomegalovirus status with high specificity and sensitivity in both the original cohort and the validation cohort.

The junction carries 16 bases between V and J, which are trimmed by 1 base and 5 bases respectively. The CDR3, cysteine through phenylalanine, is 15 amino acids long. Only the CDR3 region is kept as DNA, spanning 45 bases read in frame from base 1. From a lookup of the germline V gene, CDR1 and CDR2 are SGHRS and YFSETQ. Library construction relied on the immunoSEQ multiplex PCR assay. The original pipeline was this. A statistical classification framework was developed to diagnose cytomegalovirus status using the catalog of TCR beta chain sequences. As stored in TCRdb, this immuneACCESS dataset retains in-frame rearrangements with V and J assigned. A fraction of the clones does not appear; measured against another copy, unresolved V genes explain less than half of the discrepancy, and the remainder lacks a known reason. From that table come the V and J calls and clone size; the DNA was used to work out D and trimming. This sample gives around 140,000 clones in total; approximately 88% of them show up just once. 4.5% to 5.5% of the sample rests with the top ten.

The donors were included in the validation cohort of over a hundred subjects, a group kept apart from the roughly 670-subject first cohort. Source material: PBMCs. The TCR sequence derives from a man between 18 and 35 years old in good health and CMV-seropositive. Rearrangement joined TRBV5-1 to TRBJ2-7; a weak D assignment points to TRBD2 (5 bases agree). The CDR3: CASSLLADSGHEQYF. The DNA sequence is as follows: TGCGCCAGCAGCTTGCTTGCGGACTCGGGCCACGAGCAGTACTTC. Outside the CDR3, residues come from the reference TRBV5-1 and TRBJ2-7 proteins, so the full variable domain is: KAGVTQTPRYLIKTRGQQVTLSCSPISGHRSVSWYQQTPGQGLQFLFEYFSETQRNKGNFPGRFSGRQFSNSRSEMNVSTLELGDSALYLCASSLLADSGHEQYFGPGTRLTVT.